This T cell receptor (beta chain) was recovered during a study of CD8 T cells in ankylosing spondylitis. Using its own MiXCR run on the 5' RACE reads, TCRdb lists one record per CDR3 protein. This repertoire shows roughly 700,000 distinct CDR3 sequences, 15% to 20% found once; its top ten account for around 19%. Study-level points and caveats: Those disease-linked clones were CD8+; they were also relatively rare in peripheral blood. A TCR beta motif of 7 or 8 highly homologous variants appeared characteristic of ankylosing spondylitis blood.

In the case of this clonotype: The antigen is undetermined.

The CDR3 loop spans 15 amino acids. CDR1 and CDR2 from the germline V gene are LGHDT and YNNKEL (reference sequence). Unmatched junction bases numbered 3, after V lost 1 base and J lost 0 bases. The J gene is TRBJ2-7, the V gene TRBV3-1, with TRBD1 matching over 7 bases. The clonotype was recovered from a male donor with ankylosing spondylitis. Input material: blood, either unsorted or a sorted T cell fraction (not recorded which). The CDR3 loop reads CASSQVQGSSYEQYF. In DNA form, the CDR3 reads TGTGCCAGCAGCCAAGTACAGGGGAGCTCCTACGAGCAGTACTTC.